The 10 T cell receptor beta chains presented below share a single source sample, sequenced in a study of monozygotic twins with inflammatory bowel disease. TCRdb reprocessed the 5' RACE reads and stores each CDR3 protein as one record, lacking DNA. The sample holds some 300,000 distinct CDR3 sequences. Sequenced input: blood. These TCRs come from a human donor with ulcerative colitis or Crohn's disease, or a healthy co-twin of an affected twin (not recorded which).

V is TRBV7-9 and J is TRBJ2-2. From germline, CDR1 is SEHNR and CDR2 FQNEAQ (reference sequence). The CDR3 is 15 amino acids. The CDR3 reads CASNLAGVSTGELFF.

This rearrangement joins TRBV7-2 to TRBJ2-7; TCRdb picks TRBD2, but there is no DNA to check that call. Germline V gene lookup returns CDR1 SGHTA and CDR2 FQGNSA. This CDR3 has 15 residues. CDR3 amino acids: CASSLTSGGASEQYF.

CDR3 sequence reads: CASNLGRGYDTGELFF. The J gene is TRBJ2-2, the V gene TRBV6-1; TCRdb indicates TRBD1, and absent DNA this call remains unverified. The CDR3 is 16 residues long. Germline loops: CDR1 MNHNS, CDR2 SASEGT.

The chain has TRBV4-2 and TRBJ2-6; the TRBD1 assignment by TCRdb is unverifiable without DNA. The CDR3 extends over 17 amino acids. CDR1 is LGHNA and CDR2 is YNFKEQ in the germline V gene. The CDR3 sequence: CASSQPQGGSGANVLTF.

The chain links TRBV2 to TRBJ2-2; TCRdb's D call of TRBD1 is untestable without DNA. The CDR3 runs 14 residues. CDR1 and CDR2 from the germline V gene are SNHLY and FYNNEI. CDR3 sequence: CASSVGAGTGELFF. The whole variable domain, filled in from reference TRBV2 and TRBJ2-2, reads EPEVTQTPSHQVTQMGQEVILRCVPISNHLYFYWYRQILGQKVEFLVSFYNNEISEKSEIFDDQFSVERPDGSNFTLKIRSTKLEDSAMYFCASSVGAGTGELFFGEGSRLTVL.

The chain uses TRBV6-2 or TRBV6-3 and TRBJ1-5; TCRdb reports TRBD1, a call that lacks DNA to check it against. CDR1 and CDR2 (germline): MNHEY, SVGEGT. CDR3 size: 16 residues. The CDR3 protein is CASSFPRQTVGQPQHF.

The CDR3 spells CASSSSSRATDTQYF. The chain carries TRBV27 and TRBJ2-3; the TCRdb D gene call, TRBD2, has no DNA to confirm it. The CDR3 is 15 residues long. Germline V gene lookup returns CDR1 MNHEY and CDR2 SMNVEV (reference sequence).

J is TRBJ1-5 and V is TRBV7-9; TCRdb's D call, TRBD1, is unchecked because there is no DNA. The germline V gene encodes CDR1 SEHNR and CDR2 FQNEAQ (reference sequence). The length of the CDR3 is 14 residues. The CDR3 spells CASSPGGQGGPQHF.

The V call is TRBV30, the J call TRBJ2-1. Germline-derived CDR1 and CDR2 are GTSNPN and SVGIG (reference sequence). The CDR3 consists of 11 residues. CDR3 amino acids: CAWRSSPEQFF.

CDR3 sequence reads: CATIVGLGYEQYF. The rearrangement uses TRBV28 and TRBJ2-7; TCRdb outputs TRBD2, but without DNA this stays unchecked. Germline V CDR1 and CDR2: MDHEN, SYDVKM. The CDR3 sequence is 13 residues long.